Below, 15 T cell receptor beta chains from the same sample are listed, as sequenced in a study of T cell repertoires in cytomegalovirus infection. One entry per CDR3 protein, called by TCRdb with MiXCR from the reads. The sample lists 40,000 to 60,000 distinct CDR3 sequences, over 20% occurring once. What these receptors recognize is not known. The source was CD8+ T cells from cultured PBMCs, collected from culture after CMV antigen stimulation. The receptors were gathered from a human donor in good health (CMV status not recorded). Some clones in this sample may be carry-over from other donors' samples.

This chain uses TRBV7-2 with TRBJ1-1, with TRBD1 as a possible D gene (6 bases). The CDR3 has 17 amino acids. Germline lookup yields CDR1 SGHTA and CDR2 FQGNSA. Trimming stripped 1 base from V and 0 bases from J, with 15 bases between. CDR3 bases: TGTGCCAGCAGCTTAGTCAGGGGCCGTACCATGAACACTGAAGCTTTCTTT. Amino acids: CASSLVRGRTMNTEAFF.

The chain employs TRBV11-2 and TRBJ2-5; 7 positions match TRBD2. The CDR3 contains 16 residues. J gave up 5 bases and V 0 bases, and 9 bases lay outside the gene matches. CDR1 and CDR2 from the germline V gene are SGHAT and FQNNGV. For the CDR3, the DNA is TGTGCCAGCAGCTTAGACCCTAGCGGCGGAAGGGAGACCCAGTACTTC. Protein product: CASSLDPSGGRETQYF.

A few counts support this clonotype. This chain links TRBV4-3 with TRBJ2-7; 11 bases match TRBD2. After removal of 5 bases from V and 3 bases from J, the junction contained 3 bases not matched to a gene. There are 14 residues in the CDR3. The germline V gene encodes CDR1 LGHNA and CDR2 YSLEER. CDR3 loop: CASSDGTSGYEQYF. CDR3 DNA sequence: TGCGCCAGCAGCGACGGGACTAGCGGCTACGAGCAGTACTTC.

This clonotype has only a few counts. CDR3 region: CASSPRDRRTDTQYF. The CDR3 nucleotides are TGTGCCAGCAGCCCTCGGGACCGTCGCACAGATACGCAGTATTTT. The genes are TRBV7-6 and TRBJ2-3; D tentatively fits TRBD1 or TRBD2 (5 bases each). The germline V and J ends were trimmed by 5 bases and 1 base, with 13 bases remaining between them. Germline V gives CDR1 SGHVS, CDR2 FNYEAQ. The CDR3 contains 15 residues. The full variable domain, its missing parts supplied by reference TRBV7-6 and TRBJ2-3, is GAGVSQSPRYKVTKRGQDVALRCDPISGHVSLYWYRQALGQGPEFLTYFNYEAQQDKSGLPNDRFSAERPEGSISTLTIQRTEQRDSAMYRCASSPRDRRTDTQYFGPGTRLTVL.

This clonotype was seen ten or more times. The rearrangement joins TRBV6-4 to TRBJ2-1, with D tentatively TRBD2 (5 bases). V was trimmed by 4 bases and J by 3 bases, leaving 13 bases between them. CDR1 MRHNA and CDR2 SNTAGT come from the germline V gene. The CDR3 contains 15 residues. The CDR3: CASSGSPADYNEQFF. Written as DNA, the CDR3 is TGTGCCAGCAGTGGTAGTCCAGCGGACTACAATGAGCAGTTCTTC.

This clonotype was counted a few times. This chain joins TRBV7-2 and TRBJ1-1; TRBD1 might be the D (6 bases). The CDR3 is made up of 15 amino acids. Trimming pared 5 bases from V and 5 bases from J, leaving 18 bases between. Germline V gives CDR1 SGHTA, CDR2 FQGNSA. The CDR3 nucleotides read TGTGCCAGCAGCCTATCACAGGGTTGGGGGACTGAAGCTTTCTTT. Protein: CASSLSQGWGTEAFF.

This clonotype was observed a few times. V and J are TRBV5-1 and TRBJ2-1; TRBD1 matches at 8 bases. The CDR3 contains 15 residues. Germline V CDR1 and CDR2: SGHRS, YFSETQ. J lost 3 bases, V lost 5 bases, and 7 bases had no gene match. The CDR3 reads CASSSAGTGYNEQFF. DNA for the CDR3: TGCGCCAGCAGTTCGGCCGGGACAGGCTACAATGAGCAGTTCTTC.

This clonotype has a handful of counts. V gene TRBV19 combines with J gene TRBJ2-1, with D hard to call. CDR1 and CDR2 (germline): LNHDA, SQIVND (reference sequence). V lost 0 bases to trimming and J lost 4 bases, with 19 bases between them. CDR3 length equals 18 residues. Here the CDR3 DNA reads TGTGCCAGTAGTATAGATACGGTTCAAAATCTGATATACAATGAGCAGTTCTTC. Translation: CASSIDTVQNLIYNEQFF.

The chain has TRBV6-5 and TRBJ2-1; tentative D call: TRBD2 (6 bases). The length of the CDR3 is 17 residues. Looked up from germline, CDR1 is MNHEY and CDR2 is SVGAGI. Trimming stripped 0 bases from V and 2 bases from J, with 14 bases between. The CDR3 bases are TGTGCCAGCAGTTACTCTTTAGGGCGGGACCCCTACAATGAGCAGTTCTTC. It is translated as CASSYSLGRDPYNEQFF.

This clonotype has a handful of counts. The J gene is TRBJ2-5, the V gene TRBV7-2; D is perhaps TRBD1 (6 bases). V shed 5 bases and J shed 3 bases, with 19 bases lying between them. The germline V gene has CDR1 SGHTA and CDR2 FQGNSA. The CDR3 runs 16 residues. The CDR3 loop is CASSPPWAPGEETQYF. The CDR3 DNA reads as TGTGCCAGCAGCCCCCCCTGGGCCCCAGGGGAAGAGACCCAGTACTTC.

The chain joins TRBV12-3 or TRBV12-4 to TRBJ1-2; 7 bases fit TRBD1. This CDR3 spans 13 amino acids. Losses at the gene ends were 5 bases for V and 4 bases for J; bases not matched to a gene: 4. The CDR3 DNA reads TGTGCCAGCAGTCGACAGGGCGCCTATGGCTACACCTTC. It encodes CASSRQGAYGYTF.

The rearrangement uses TRBV7-8 and TRBJ2-7, with TRBD1 matching over 8 bases. Germline V gives CDR1 SGHVS, CDR2 FQNEAQ. The CDR3 runs to 13 residues. V lost 5 bases, J lost 6 bases, and 6 bases stayed unmatched. CDR3 nucleotide sequence: TGTGCCAGCAGCACCTCCGGGACAGGCGAGCAGTACTTC. Encoded protein: CASSTSGTGEQYF.

At least ten counts were recorded for this clonotype. This rearrangement joins TRBV29-1 to TRBJ2-1; TRBD2 agrees at 13 bases. With 3 bases clipped from V and 7 bases from J, the junction kept 9 bases outside the gene matches. Germline V gene lookup returns CDR1 SQVTM and CDR2 ANQGSEA. The CDR3 has 16 amino acids. The CDR3, as DNA: TGCAGCGTTGACCAGGGGACTAGCGGGAATCGGAATGAGCAGTTCTTC. Residues: CSVDQGTSGNRNEQFF.

A few counts support this clonotype. The V call is TRBV6-2 or TRBV6-3, the J call TRBJ2-3; 8 nucleotides align to TRBD2. The CDR3 consists of 15 residues. The junction had 9 bases not matched to a gene; V was cut back by 8 bases and J by 2 bases. Germline V CDR1 and CDR2: MNHEY, SVGEGT. The DNA for the CDR3 is TGTGCCAGCGGTTCGCGGGAGGCCTACACAGATACGCAGTATTTT. Protein: CASGSREAYTDTQYF.

The chain joins TRBV7-2 to TRBJ1-2, with D hard to call. Germline lookup yields CDR1 SGHTA and CDR2 FQGNSA. The CDR3 consists of 13 residues. Deletions cut 3 bases from V and 0 bases from J, with 5 bases between. CDR3 in DNA: TGTGCCAGCAGCTTGCAGGCTAACTATGGCTACACCTTC. Protein sequence: CASSLQANYGYTF.